This is a list of T cell receptor beta chains from one sample in a study of T cells after yellow fever vaccination. MiXCR, run by TCRdb on the 5' RACE reads, gives a single entry per CDR3 protein. The sample carries approximately 510,000 distinct CDR3 sequences, just over 20% recorded once. Specimen: PBMCs, collected 20 to 25 days after the first yellow fever vaccination. These receptors were collected from a man between 18 and 35 years old who received the YFV17D yellow fever vaccine. Both conserved end residues are part of each CDR3. The order of the fields is J gene, V gene, clone size, D gene, CDR3 DNA, CDR3 protein. The D gene is left open where the match is weak. Clone size is not always given. Where it is, it says once, few, many or a class for expanded clones.

TRBJ2-3	TRBV7-9	few	NA	TGTGCCAGCAGCCCCGGGGAAATATCCGGATCCACAGATACGCAGTATTTT	CASSPGEISGSTDTQYF
TRBJ2-5	TRBV4-1	few	TRBD2	TGCGCCAGCAGCCAAGAGGGGATCGGCGGGGGGCCGGCAGAGACCCAGTACTTC	CASSQEGIGGGPAETQYF
TRBJ2-7	TRBV20-1	NA	NA	TGCAGTGCTAGTAGTATCGATCGGTCCTACGAGCAGTACTTC	CSASSIDRSYEQYF
TRBJ1-3	TRBV3-1	few	NA	TGTGCCAGCAGCCAAGACCCCATCACATCTGGAAACACCATATATTTT	CASSQDPITSGNTIYF
TRBJ1-1	TRBV29-1	few	NA	TGCAGCGGCACCGACAGGATGGGGACTGAAGCTTTCTTT	CSGTDRMGTEAFF
TRBJ2-3	TRBV27	NA	TRBD2	TGTGCCAGCAGTTTCTGGGAGGCGGGGGGGAATACGCAGTATTTT	CASSFWEAGGNTQYF
TRBJ2-1	TRBV15	NA	TRBD2	TGTGCCACCAGCAGACTGAAGGGGAGCGGGGCCCTGAGCTCCTACAATGAGCAGTTCTTC	CATSRLKGSGALSSYNEQFF
TRBJ1-6	TRBV6-5	NA	NA	TGTGCCAGCAGTTACTCGAGGGACATAACCTCACCCCTCCACTTT	CASSYSRDITSPLHF
TRBJ2-7	TRBV6-2/TRBV6-3	few	TRBD1	TGTGCCAGCAGTCGGACAGGGATCGTGGACGAGCAGTACTTC	CASSRTGIVDEQYF
TRBJ2-5	TRBV20-1	NA	NA	TGCAGTGCTAGAGAATGGGAGTTGAAGGGAGAGACCCAGTACTTC	CSAREWELKGETQYF
TRBJ2-7	TRBV5-1	many	NA	TGCGCCAGCAGCTTGGGCAGCTCCTACGAGCAGTACTTC	CASSLGSSYEQYF
TRBJ1-1	TRBV7-2	NA	TRBD1	TGTGCCAGCAGCATGTCCGGGACAGGGATTGAAGCTTTCTTT	CASSMSGTGIEAFF
TRBJ2-1	TRBV18	once	TRBD2	TGTGCCAGCTCACCGCCTAGCGGGGGGTTCGACAATGAGCAGTTCTTC	CASSPPSGGFDNEQFF
TRBJ2-3	TRBV6-5	few	NA	TGTGCCAGCAGTTACTCGGCAGGGGCCCTAGATACGCAGTATTTT	CASSYSAGALDTQYF
TRBJ2-2	TRBV5-1	NA	TRBD2	TGCGCCAGCGGCGCGGGGGGCTACTTTTCGGACGGGGAGCTGTTTTTT	CASGAGGYFSDGELFF
TRBJ2-1	TRBV29-1	many	NA	TGCAGCGTTGAAGATCGCGGCTCTCCTACAATGAAGCAGTTCTTC	CSVEDRGSPTMKQFF
TRBJ1-3	TRBV6-1	few	NA	TGTGCCAGCAGTCGACAGGCCCGAAACACCATATATTTT	CASSRQARNTIYF
TRBJ1-5	TRBV14	few	NA	TGTGCCAGCAGCCAAGATCCCGCAGACTGTGATCAGCCCCAGCATTTT	CASSQDPADCDQPQHF
TRBJ1-2	TRBV29-1	NA	NA	TGCAGCGTTACGAGGGGGTATGGCTACACCTTC	CSVTRGYGYTF
TRBJ1-3	TRBV4-1	few	NA	TGCGCCAGCAGGGAGAGTGGGGCAGGGCCTGGAAACACCATATATTTT	CASRESGAGPGNTIYF
TRBJ2-6	TRBV5-1	NA	TRBD1	TGCGCCAGCGCTCCTACACAGGGGGCGCCTGGGGCCAACGTCCTGACTTTC	CASAPTQGAPGANVLTF
TRBJ2-3	TRBV7-2	once	NA	TGTGCCAGCAGCTTCGAGATTTCGGATACGCAGTATTTT	CASSFEISDTQYF
TRBJ1-6	TRBV5-1	NA	TRBD1	TGCGCCAGCAGCTTGGGGGGCCCGGGACAGGCCAATTCACCCCTCCACTTT	CASSLGGPGQANSPLHF
TRBJ2-7	TRBV5-8	few	NA	TGTGCCAGCAGCCGGGACAACTCCTACGAGCAGTACTTC	CASSRDNSYEQYF
TRBJ1-1	TRBV2	NA	NA	TGTGCCAGCCGGAAATCCAGGGACACTGAAGCTTTCTTT	CASRKSRDTEAFF
TRBJ2-2	TRBV7-9	NA	TRBD1	TGTGCCAGCAGCTTAAGAGGGGGCGAGAACACCGGGGAGCTGTTTTTT	CASSLRGGENTGELFF
TRBJ2-7	TRBV5-1	NA	NA	TGCGCCAGCAGCTTTAACGCCCGGGAAAACGAGCAGTACTTC	CASSFNARENEQYF
TRBJ2-1	TRBV7-8	many	TRBD1	TGTGCCAGCAGCGTGACAGGGGGACTCTACAATGAGCAGTTCTTC	CASSVTGGLYNEQFF
TRBJ2-5	TRBV15	NA	NA	TGTGCCACCAGCAGGTCCCAACCGGGGACCCAGTACTTC	CATSRSQPGTQYF
TRBJ1-6	TRBV25-1	NA	NA	TGTGCCAGCAGTGCGGGCTTCGGGAATTCACCCCTCCACTTT	CASSAGFGNSPLHF
TRBJ2-3	TRBV14	NA	TRBD1	TGTGCCAGCAGCCCTCCTGGGACAGGGTTTTATACGCAGTATTTT	CASSPPGTGFYTQYF
TRBJ1-6	TRBV10-3	few	NA	TGTGCCACCTTGGAACCAAATTCACCCCTCCACTTT	CATLEPNSPLHF
TRBJ2-1	TRBV4-3	NA	TRBD1	TGCGCCAGCAGCCAAAACAGGGGGGAGCAGTTCTTC	CASSQNRGEQFF
TRBJ1-1	TRBV5-8	NA	NA	TGTGCCAGCAGCTTGGTAGCGGGGAACACTGAAGCTTTCTTT	CASSLVAGNTEAFF
TRBJ2-1	TRBV6-2/TRBV6-3	NA	NA	TGTGCCAGCAGAAGCTCGGACGGCTACAATGAGCAGTTCTTC	CASRSSDGYNEQFF
TRBJ1-1	TRBV18	few	NA	TGTGCCAGCTCACCACCCCACGGTCGCTTAGAAGCTTTCTTT	CASSPPHGRLEAFF
TRBJ2-7	TRBV9	NA	NA	TGTGCCAGCAGCCCTAAAGGGACATTCTCCTACGAGCAGTACTTC	CASSPKGTFSYEQYF
TRBJ2-3	TRBV9	once	NA	TGTGCCAGCAGCTCCCGAAGGTTTGCGGGGAGCACAGATACGCAGTATTTT	CASSSRRFAGSTDTQYF
TRBJ2-1	TRBV5-1	NA	TRBD2	TGCGCCAGCAGCCCCTTAAGTGGGGGGGACAATGAGCAGTTCTTC	CASSPLSGGDNEQFF
TRBJ2-3	TRBV7-6	NA	NA	TGTGCCAGCAGCCCGGGTCAGGGGAGTTTCGGGGATACGCAGTATTTT	CASSPGQGSFGDTQYF
TRBJ1-2	TRBV5-1	few	TRBD1	TGCGCCAGCAGCGTGCCGGGACAGGACTATGGCTACACCTTC	CASSVPGQDYGYTF
TRBJ2-3	TRBV12-3/TRBV12-4	few	NA	TGTGCCAGCAGTTCCCGGGGGGCCGGTTTCACAGATACGCAGTATTTT	CASSSRGAGFTDTQYF
TRBJ2-5	TRBV4-3	few	TRBD1	TGCGCCAGCAGCCAAGAGTTCTCTGACAGGGCGGCAGAGACCCAGTACTTC	CASSQEFSDRAAETQYF
TRBJ2-5	TRBV12-3/TRBV12-4	NA	NA	TGTGCCAGCAGTTCCGACCTGCTAGCGGAGACCCAGTACTTC	CASSSDLLAETQYF
TRBJ2-7	TRBV6-5	NA	NA	TGTGCCAGCAGTTACGAAGGGATTAACTACGAGCAGTACTTC	CASSYEGINYEQYF
TRBJ1-1	TRBV2	NA	NA	TGTGCCAGCAGGGCGCAAACTCTGGGGGATGAAGCTTTCTTT	CASRAQTLGDEAFF
TRBJ1-4	TRBV6-2/TRBV6-3	few	NA	TGTGCCAGCAGCCGTGGACCCAGGGACGAAAAACTGTTTTTT	CASSRGPRDEKLFF
TRBJ2-1	TRBV7-9	few	NA	TGTGCCAGCAGCATAGTATACAATGAGCAGTTCTTC	CASSIVYNEQFF
TRBJ1-2	TRBV28	NA	TRBD1	TGTGCCACATACCCCAGCGGGACAGTCTATGGCTACACCTTC	CATYPSGTVYGYTF
TRBJ2-2	TRBV3-1	NA	NA	TGTGCCAGCAGCCTAATTGACGTCGCCGGGGAGCTGTTTTTT	CASSLIDVAGELFF
TRBJ2-3	TRBV6-2/TRBV6-3	NA	TRBD2	TGTGCCAGCAGTTACTCGAAACGAACTAGCGGGGGGATGGAGACAGATACGCAGTATTTT	CASSYSKRTSGGMETDTQYF
TRBJ2-2	TRBV29-1	NA	NA	TGCAGCGCCCCACAGGGAGCCGGGGAGCTGTTTTTT	CSAPQGAGELFF
TRBJ1-4	TRBV4-3	NA	NA	TGCGCCAGCAGCCAAGGGGAGGGGCATAATGAAAAACTGTTTTTT	CASSQGEGHNEKLFF